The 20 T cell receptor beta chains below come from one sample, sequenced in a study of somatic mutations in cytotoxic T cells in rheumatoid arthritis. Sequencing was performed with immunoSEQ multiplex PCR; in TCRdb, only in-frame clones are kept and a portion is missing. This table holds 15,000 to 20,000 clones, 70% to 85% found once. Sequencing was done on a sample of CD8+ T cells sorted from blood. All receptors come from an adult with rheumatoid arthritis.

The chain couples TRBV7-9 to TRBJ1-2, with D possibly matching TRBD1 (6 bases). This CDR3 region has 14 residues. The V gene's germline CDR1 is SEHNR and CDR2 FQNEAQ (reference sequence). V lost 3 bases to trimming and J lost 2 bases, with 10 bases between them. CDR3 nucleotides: TGTGCCAGCAGCTTTGAGGGGGGGAACTATGGCTACACCTTC. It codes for CASSFEGGNYGYTF.

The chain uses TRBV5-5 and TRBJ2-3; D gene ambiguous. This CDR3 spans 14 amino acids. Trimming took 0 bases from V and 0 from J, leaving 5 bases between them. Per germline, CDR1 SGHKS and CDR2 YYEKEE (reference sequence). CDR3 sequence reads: CASSLVRSTDTQYF. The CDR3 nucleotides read TGTGCCAGCAGCTTGGTCAGGAGCACAGATACGCAGTATTTT.

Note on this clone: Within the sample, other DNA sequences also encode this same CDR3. This chain's CDR3 is CASSKAGQQFTPHF. The CDR3, as DNA: TGTGCCAGCAGCAAAGCTGGACAGCAATTCACCCCCCACTTT. The chain recombines TRBV21-1 with TRBJ1-6; TRBD1 is the table's D call, not checked against the DNA. TRBV21-1 is a recognized pseudogene. The CDR3 covers 14 residues.

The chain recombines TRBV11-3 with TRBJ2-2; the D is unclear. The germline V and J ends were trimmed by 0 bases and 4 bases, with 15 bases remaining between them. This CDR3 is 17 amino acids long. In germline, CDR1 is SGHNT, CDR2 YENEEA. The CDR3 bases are TGTGCCAGCAGCTTAGATGACGCGCGGAGTCCCACCGGGGAGCTGTTTTTT. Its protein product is CASSLDDARSPTGELFF.

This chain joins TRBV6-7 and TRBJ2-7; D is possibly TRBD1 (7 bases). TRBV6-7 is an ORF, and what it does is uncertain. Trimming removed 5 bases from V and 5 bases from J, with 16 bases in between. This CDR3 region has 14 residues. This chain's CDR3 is CASSDRDGRNEQYF. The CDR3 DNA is TGTGCCAGCAGTGACAGGGATGGGAGGAACGAGCAGTACTTC.

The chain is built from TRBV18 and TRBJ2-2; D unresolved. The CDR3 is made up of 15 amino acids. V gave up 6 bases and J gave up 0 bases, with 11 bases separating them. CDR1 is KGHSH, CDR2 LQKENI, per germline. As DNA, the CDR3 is TGTGCCAGCTCCTCAGAGGCAGCGAACACCGGGGAGCTGTTTTTT. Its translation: CASSSEAANTGELFF.

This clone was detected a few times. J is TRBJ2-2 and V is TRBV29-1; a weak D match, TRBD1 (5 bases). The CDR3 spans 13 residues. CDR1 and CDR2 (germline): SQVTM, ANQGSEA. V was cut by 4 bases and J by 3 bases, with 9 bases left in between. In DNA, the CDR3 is TGCAGCGTTGCAACAGGTGACACCGGGGAGCTGTTTTTT. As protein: CSVATGDTGELFF.

CDR3 sequence (DNA): TGTGCCAGCAGCCAAGGATCCGGGGCCGGGGAGCTGTTTTTT. Residues: CASSQGSGAGELFF. The chain has TRBV4-2 and TRBJ2-2; a weak D match, TRBD2 (5 bases). V was cut by 1 base and J by 6 bases, with 9 bases left in between. The germline V gene has CDR1 LGHNA and CDR2 YNFKEQ. The CDR3 totals 14 residues.

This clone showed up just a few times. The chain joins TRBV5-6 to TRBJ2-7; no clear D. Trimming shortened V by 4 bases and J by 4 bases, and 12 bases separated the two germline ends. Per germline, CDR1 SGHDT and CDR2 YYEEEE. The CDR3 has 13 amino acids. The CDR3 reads CASSRIDQYEQYF. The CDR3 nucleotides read TGTGCCAGCAGCCGAATTGATCAGTACGAGCAGTACTTC.

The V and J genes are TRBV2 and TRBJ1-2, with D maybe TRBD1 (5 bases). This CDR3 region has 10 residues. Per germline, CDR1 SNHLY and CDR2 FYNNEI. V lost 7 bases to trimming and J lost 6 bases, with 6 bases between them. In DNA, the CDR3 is TGTGCCAGCATGGGGGATGGCTACACCTTC. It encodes CASMGDGYTF.

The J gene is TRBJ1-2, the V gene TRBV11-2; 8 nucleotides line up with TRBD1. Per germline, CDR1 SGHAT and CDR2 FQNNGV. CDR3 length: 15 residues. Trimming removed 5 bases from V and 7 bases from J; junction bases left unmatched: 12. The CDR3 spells CASSLMEGQELGYTF. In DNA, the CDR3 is TGTGCCAGCAGCCTTATGGAGGGACAGGAGCTTGGCTACACCTTC.

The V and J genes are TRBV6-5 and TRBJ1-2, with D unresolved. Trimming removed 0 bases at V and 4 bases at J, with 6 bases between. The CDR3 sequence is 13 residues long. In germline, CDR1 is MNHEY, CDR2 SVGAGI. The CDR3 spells CASSYSWAYGYTF. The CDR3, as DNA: TGTGCCAGCAGTTACTCCTGGGCCTATGGCTACACCTTC.

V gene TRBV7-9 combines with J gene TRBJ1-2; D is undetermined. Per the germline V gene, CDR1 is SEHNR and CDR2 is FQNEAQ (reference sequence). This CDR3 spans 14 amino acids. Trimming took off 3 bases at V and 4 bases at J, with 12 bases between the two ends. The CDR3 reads CASSFGRPSYGYTF. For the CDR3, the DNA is TGTGCCAGCAGCTTTGGACGCCCGAGCTATGGCTACACCTTC.

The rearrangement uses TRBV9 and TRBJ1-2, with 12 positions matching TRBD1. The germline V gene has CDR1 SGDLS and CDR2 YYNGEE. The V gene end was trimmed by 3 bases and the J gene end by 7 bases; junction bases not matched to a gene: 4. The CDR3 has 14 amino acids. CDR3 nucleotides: TGTGCCAGCAGCGCCGGGACAGGGGGCTCTGGCTACACCTTC. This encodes CASSAGTGGSGYTF.

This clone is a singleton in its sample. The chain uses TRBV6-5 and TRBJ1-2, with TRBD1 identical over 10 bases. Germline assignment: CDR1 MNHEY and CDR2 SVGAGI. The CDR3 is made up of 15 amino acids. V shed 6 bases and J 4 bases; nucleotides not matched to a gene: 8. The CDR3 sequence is CASSLTGTGAYGYTF. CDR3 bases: TGTGCCAGCAGCCTTACCGGGACAGGGGCCTATGGCTACACCTTC.

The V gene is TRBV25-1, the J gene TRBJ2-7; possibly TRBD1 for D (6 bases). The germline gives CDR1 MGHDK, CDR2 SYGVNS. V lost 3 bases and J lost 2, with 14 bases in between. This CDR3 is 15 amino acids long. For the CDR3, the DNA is TGTGCCAGCAGTGATCCAGGGGAAGTGACCTACGAGCAGTACTTC. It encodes CASSDPGEVTYEQYF.

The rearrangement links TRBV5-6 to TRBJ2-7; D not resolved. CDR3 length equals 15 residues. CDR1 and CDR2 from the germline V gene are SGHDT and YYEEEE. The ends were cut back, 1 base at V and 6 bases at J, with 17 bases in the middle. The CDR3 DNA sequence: TGTGCCAGCAGCTTGATGGCAAATGTAGCCTTCGAGCAGTACTTC. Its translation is CASSLMANVAFEQYF.

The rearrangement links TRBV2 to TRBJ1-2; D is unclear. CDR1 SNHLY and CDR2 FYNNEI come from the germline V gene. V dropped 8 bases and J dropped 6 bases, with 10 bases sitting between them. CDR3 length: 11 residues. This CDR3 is CASPGVDGYTF. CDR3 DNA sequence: TGTGCCAGCCCTGGGGTGGATGGCTACACCTTC.

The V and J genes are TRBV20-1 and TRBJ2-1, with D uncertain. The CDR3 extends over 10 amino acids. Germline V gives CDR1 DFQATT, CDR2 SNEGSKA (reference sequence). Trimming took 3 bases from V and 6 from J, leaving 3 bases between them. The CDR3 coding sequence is TGCAGTGCTAGTTTCAATGAGCAGTTCTTC. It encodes CSASFNEQFF.

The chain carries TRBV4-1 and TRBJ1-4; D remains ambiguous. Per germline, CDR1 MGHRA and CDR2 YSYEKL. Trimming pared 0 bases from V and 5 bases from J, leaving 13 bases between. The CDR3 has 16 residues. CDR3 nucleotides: TGCGCCAGCAGCCAAGATCCTGCCGCACGAAATGAAAAACTGTTTTTT. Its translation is CASSQDPAARNEKLFF.